This T cell receptor beta chain was observed in a study of Ad26.COV2.S vaccination and SARS-CoV-2 variants (dated by TCRdb to about 2021). Some background on the complete study: Vaccine-arm donors came from COV1001, a multicentre, randomized, double-blind, placebo-controlled phase I-IIa trial of Ad26.COV2.S in healthy adults. Blinding of investigators to trial group allocation was maintained during experiments and outcome assessment. A total of 32 samples were included in the TCR-sequenced set, comprising roughly 20 Ad26.COV2.S vaccine recipients, 5 placebo recipients and 8 SARS-CoV-2 convalescent individuals. Trial participants were randomized into five groups of five: low-dose or high-dose Ad26.COV2.S given once or twice, or placebo on both occasions. Ad26.COV2.S was administered intramuscularly at a dose of 5x10^10 or 1x10^11 viral particles, either as one shot or as two shots given 56 days apart. TCRbeta repertoire sequencing served as the tool for gauging how specific and how broad the SARS-CoV-2-reactive T cell receptors were following Ad26.COV2.S vaccination. Paper-wide results and their limitations: Vaccine and placebo recipients had similar non-spike TCR breadth, a finding consistent with the vaccine containing only spike. The authors noted that total T cell responses may have been underestimated by the TCR breadth and depth analyses. Higher spike-specific TCR breadth was observed in Ad26.COV2.S recipients than in placebo recipients (P = 0.0014). The study was not powered for comparison of responses between vaccine doses or regimens. Substantial breadth of spike-specific CD8+ and CD4+ T cell responses was reported after vaccination.

Via the germline V gene, CDR1 is LGHNT and CDR2 FRNRAP. Unmatched junction bases come to 13, with V trimmed by 0 bases and J by 2 bases. Counted from cysteine to phenylalanine, this CDR3 has 19 amino acids. Just the 57-base CDR3 DNA is kept, in frame starting at base 1. A word on this clone: Its antigen remains undetermined. Base qualities are missing; no much larger clone stands one base away.

The immunoSEQ Assay was the method used to sequence TCRbeta CDR3 regions. After extraction, genomic DNA underwent amplification by bias-controlled multiplex PCR, followed by high-throughput sequencing. On the study's bioinformatics: To quantify the absolute abundance of each unique TCRbeta CDR3 region, sequences were collapsed and filtered. Usable DNA was measured by amplifying reference genes present in all nucleated cells, and TCRbeta template counts were normalized to that usable DNA to estimate T cell fraction. Repertoire TCRs were annotated as SARS-CoV-2-specific by exact matching of V gene, CDR3 amino acid sequence and J gene to a known reactive TCR set. The reference SARS-CoV-2 TCR set was derived from MIRA and filtered for enrichment in COVID-19-positive ImmuneCODE repertoires, a step that removed public or cross-reactive TCRs. Drawing on the MIRA antigens, annotated TCRs were analysed further at the level of specific ORF or position within ORF. Breadth was defined as annotated unique rearrangements over total unique productive rearrangements; depth was the summed frequency of those rearrangements. Two-sided Wilcoxon rank-sum tests were used to compare TCR breadth between groups. This is the immuneACCESS table as TCRdb keeps it, with only in-frame sequences that have V and J called. A part of the clones is gone; compared with another copy, unresolved V genes explain less than half, and the rest is unexplained. The DNA was the basis for D and trimming; V, J and clone size are from that table. In all, the sample holds 350,000 to 450,000 clones, and approximately 90% of those were seen once. The ten largest clones capture under 2% of the sample.

The intended sense of this specimen's treatment or condition label: some 19 received Ad26.COV2.S at low or high dose, single or two shots; about 5 received placebo; per-sample allocation not given. For vaccine and placebo recipients, the sequenced repertoires came from samples collected on day 63 after the first injection. Cohort 1b enrolled about two dozen adults aged 18-55 years at a single site in Boston, USA, between 29 July and 7 August 2020. Ad26.COV2.S was a replication-incompetent adenovirus type 26 vector that expressed a prefusion-stabilized SARS-CoV-2 spike protein derived from the original Wuhan strain.

The chain employs TRBV12-5 and TRBJ1-5, and 7 junction bases match TRBD1. The sequence came from a person aged 18-65 years who received the Ad26.COV2.S COVID-19 vaccine or a placebo. Sample: peripheral blood, taken in a trial of Ad26.COV2.S vaccine versus placebo. The DNA is TGTGCTAGTGGTTTGGTCTCTCCCCCCCGAGGGGGCCGCAATCAGCCCCAGCATTTT. It is translated as CASGLVSPPRGGRNQPQHF.